This is a list of T cell receptor beta chains from one sample in a study of preoperative IRX-2 immunotherapy in early breast cancer. Clones were sequenced by immunoSEQ multiplex PCR, and TCRdb holds only the in-frame ones, with some missing. The sample carries around 95,000 clones, about nine tenths recorded once. The material sequenced was tumor tissue, taken after IRX-2 immunotherapy. These receptors were obtained from a human donor with breast cancer. Each CDR3 is given with its conserved first and last residue. The order of the fields is J gene, CDR3 length, V gene, D gene, CDR3 DNA, CDR3 protein. D genes are given only for firm matches.

TRBJ1-2 | 13 | TRBV30 | NA | TGTGCCTGGAGTAGAGGACAGTACTATGGCTACACCTTC | CAWSRGQYYGYTF
TRBJ1-5 | 13 | TRBV28 | NA | TGTGCCAGCAGGCTCGACAGATATCAGCCCCAGCATTTT | CASRLDRYQPQHF
TRBJ1-3 | 15 | TRBV6-7 | NA | TGTGCCAGCAGTTACTCGACTGGGTTTGGAAACACCATATATTTT | CASSYSTGFGNTIYF
TRBJ2-1 | 14 | TRBV28 | NA | TGTGCCAGCAGTTCCATCACCCAGTACAATGAGCAGTTCTTC | CASSSITQYNEQFF
TRBJ2-1 | 15 | TRBV6-8 | NA | TGTGCCAGCATCCCCTCAGGCGCGGGATACAATGAGCAGTTCTTC | CASIPSGAGYNEQFF
TRBJ2-6 | 14 | TRBV9 | NA | TGTGCCAGCAGTCCTGTCGGACGGACCAACGTCCTGACTTTC | CASSPVGRTNVLTF
TRBJ1-1 | 14 | TRBV14 | NA | TGTGCCAGCAGCCGAGGGGTTCCGAACACTGAAGCTTTCTTT | CASSRGVPNTEAFF
TRBJ2-7 | 15 | TRBV7-1 | TRBD2 | TGTGCCAGCAGCCCTACGGCGCGGGAGCTCGACGAGCAGTACTTC | CASSPTARELDEQYF
TRBJ2-7 | 13 | TRBV6-8 | NA | TGTGCCAGCGCAGCGGAGCGATCCTACGAGCAGTACTTC | CASAAERSYEQYF
TRBJ1-2 | 13 | TRBV29-1 | NA | TGCAGCGTTGAAGACAATATTAACTATGGCTACACCTTC | CSVEDNINYGYTF
TRBJ1-1 | 13 | TRBV30 | NA | TGTGCCTGGAGTGTAGGGTGGGAAACTGAAGCTTTCTTT | CAWSVGWETEAFF